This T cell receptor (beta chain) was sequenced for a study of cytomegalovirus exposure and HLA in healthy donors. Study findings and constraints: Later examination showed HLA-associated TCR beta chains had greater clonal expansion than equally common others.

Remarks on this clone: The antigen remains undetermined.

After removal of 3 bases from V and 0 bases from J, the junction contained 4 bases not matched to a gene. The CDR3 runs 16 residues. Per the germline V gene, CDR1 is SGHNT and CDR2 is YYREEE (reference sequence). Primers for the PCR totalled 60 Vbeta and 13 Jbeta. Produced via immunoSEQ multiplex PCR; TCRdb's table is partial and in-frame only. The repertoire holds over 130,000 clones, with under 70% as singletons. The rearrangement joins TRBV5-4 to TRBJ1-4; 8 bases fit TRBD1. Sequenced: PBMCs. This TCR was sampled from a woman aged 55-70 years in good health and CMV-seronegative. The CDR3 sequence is CASSSQQGATNEKLFF. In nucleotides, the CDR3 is TGTGCCAGCAGCTCCCAACAGGGGGCAACTAATGAAAAACTGTTTTTT.